This T cell receptor beta chain was found in a study of blood T cells in healthy people across ages. It was with a sample-barcoded 5' primer and a J-beta primer mix that a second PCR of about 6 to 11 cycles was run. In TCRdb, the 5' RACE reads were re-called with MiXCR into one record per CDR3 protein. The sample gives roughly 700,000 distinct CDR3 sequences, approximately 25% of which show up once; more than 8% is in the top ten. Researchers report isolating at least 6 million PBMCs per sample. These sequences were also reported in another study, on T cells of mothers and their children. From that study: Samples were provided by three healthy Caucasian mothers and their six children. Several million TCR beta reads per child versus over 9.5 million per mother. Mothers and children who were related shared slightly more overlap than unrelated pairs, but not significantly more.

This receptor was obtained from a boy under 18 in good health. What was sequenced was blood.

This CDR3 is CASSFRDRGDAFF. The CDR3 DNA reads as TGTGCCAGCAGTTTCCGGGACAGGGGTGACGCTTTCTTT. This rearrangement joins TRBV28 to TRBJ1-1; 10 bases line up with TRBD1. This CDR3 has 13 residues. Germline CDR1 is MDHEN and CDR2 is SYDVKM. The V and J ends lost 3 bases and 11 bases, in that order; junction bases with no gene match: 6.